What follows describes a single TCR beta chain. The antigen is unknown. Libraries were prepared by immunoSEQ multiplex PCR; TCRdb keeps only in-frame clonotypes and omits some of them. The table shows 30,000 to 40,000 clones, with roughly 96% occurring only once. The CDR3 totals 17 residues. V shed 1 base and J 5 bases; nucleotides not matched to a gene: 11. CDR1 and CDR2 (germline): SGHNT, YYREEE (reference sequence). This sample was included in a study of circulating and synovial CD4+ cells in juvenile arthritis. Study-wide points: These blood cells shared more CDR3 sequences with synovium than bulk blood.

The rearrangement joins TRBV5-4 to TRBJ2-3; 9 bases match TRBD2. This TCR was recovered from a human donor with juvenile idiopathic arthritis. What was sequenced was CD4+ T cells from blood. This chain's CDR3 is CASSLTSARGGGDTQYF. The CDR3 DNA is TGTGCCAGCAGCTTGACCTCGGCGCGGGGGGGCGGAGATACGCAGTATTTT.